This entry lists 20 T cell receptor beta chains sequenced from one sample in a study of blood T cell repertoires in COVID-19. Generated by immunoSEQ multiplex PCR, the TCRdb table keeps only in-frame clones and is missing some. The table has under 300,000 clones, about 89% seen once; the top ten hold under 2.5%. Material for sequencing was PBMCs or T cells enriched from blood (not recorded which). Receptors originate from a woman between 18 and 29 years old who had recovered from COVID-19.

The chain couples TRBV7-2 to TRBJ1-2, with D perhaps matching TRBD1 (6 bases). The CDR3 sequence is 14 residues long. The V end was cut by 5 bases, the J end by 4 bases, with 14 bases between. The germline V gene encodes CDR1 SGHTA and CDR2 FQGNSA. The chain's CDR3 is CASSQIRGAYGYTF. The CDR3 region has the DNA TGTGCCAGCAGCCAAATACGGGGGGCCTATGGCTACACCTTC.

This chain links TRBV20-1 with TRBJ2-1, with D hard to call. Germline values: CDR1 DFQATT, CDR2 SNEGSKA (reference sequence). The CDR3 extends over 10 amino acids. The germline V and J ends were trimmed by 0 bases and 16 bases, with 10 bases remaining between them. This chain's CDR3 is CSAREKSDFF. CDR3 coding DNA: TGCAGTGCTAGAGAGAAGAGTGATTTCTTC.

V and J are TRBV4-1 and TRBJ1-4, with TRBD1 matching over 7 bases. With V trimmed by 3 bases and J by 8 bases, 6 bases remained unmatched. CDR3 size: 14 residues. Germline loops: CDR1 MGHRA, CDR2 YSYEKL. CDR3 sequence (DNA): TGCGCCAGCAGCCAGAGAGACAGGGACGAAAAACTGTTTTTT. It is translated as CASSQRDRDEKLFF.

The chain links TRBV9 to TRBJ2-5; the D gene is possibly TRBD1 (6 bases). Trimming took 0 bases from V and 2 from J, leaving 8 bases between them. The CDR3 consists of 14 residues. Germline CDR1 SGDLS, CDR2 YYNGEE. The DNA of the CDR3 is TGTGCCAGCAGCGTAGCGGGGACACAAGAGACCCAGTACTTC. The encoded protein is CASSVAGTQETQYF.

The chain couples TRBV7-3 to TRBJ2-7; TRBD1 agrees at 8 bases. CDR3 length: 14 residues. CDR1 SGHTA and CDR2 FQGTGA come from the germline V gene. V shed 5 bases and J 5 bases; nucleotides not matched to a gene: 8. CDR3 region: CASSEGTGRHEQYF. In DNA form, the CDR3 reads TGTGCCAGCAGCGAGGGGACAGGACGGCACGAGCAGTACTTC.

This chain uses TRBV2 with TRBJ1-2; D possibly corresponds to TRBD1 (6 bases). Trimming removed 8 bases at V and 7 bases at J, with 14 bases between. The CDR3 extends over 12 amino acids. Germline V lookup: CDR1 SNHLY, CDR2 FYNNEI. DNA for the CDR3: TGTGCCAGCTCAGGGGATAGGAGTGGCTACACCTTC. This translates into CASSGDRSGYTF.

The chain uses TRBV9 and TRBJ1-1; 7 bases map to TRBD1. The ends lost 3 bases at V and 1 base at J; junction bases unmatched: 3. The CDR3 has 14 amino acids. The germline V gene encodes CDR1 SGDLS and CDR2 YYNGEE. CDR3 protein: CASSARQGNTEAFF. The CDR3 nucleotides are TGTGCCAGCAGCGCACGACAGGGGAACACTGAAGCTTTCTTT.

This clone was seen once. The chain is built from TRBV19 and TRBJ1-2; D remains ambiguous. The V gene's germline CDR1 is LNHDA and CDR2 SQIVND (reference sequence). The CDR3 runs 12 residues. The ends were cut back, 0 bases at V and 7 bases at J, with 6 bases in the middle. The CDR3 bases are TGTGCCAGTAGTATAGATCGGGTTGGCTACACCTTC. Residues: CASSIDRVGYTF.

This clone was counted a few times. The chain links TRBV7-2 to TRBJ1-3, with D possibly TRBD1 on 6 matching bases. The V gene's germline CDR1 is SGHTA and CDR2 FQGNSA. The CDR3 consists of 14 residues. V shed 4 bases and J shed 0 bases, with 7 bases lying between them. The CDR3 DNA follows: TGTGCCAGCAGCTCAGGGGTCTCTGGAAACACCATATATTTT. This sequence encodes CASSSGVSGNTIYF.

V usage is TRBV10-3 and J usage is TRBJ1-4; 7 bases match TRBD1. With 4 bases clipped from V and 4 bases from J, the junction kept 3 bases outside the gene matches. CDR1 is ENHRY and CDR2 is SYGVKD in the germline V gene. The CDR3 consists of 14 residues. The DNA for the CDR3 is TGTGCCATCAGTGGGGACAGCTATAATGAAAAACTGTTTTTT. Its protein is CAISGDSYNEKLFF.

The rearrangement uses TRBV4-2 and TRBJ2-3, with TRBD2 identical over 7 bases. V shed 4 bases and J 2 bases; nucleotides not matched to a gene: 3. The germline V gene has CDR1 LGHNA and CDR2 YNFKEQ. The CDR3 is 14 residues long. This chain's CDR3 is CASSRGTNTDTQYF. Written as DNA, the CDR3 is TGTGCCAGCAGCCGGGGGACTAACACAGATACGCAGTATTTT.

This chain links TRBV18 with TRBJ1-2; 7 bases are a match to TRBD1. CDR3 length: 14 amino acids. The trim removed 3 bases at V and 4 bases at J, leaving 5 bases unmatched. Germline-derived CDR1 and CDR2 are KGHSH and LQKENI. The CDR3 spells CASSPARDSYGYTF. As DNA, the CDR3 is TGTGCCAGCTCACCCGCCCGGGACAGCTATGGCTACACCTTC.

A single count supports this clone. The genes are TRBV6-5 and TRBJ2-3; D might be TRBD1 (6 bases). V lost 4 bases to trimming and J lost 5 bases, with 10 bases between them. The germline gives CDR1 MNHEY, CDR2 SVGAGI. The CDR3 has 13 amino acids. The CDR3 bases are TGTGCCAGCAGTTTCCCGGGACAAGATACGCAGTATTTT. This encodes CASSFPGQDTQYF.

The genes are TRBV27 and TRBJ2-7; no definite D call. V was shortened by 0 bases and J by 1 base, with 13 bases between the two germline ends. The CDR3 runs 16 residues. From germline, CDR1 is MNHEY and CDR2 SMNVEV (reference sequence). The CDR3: CASSLSTTTSSYEQYF. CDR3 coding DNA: TGTGCCAGCAGTTTATCGACAACAACCTCGTCCTACGAGCAGTACTTC.

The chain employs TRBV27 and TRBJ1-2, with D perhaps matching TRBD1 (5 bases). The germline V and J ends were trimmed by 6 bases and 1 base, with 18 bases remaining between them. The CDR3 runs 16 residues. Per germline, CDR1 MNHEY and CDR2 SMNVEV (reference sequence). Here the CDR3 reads CASSKLTGGVNYGYTF. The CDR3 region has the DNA TGTGCCAGCAGCAAGCTCACGGGGGGGGTTAACTATGGCTACACCTTC.

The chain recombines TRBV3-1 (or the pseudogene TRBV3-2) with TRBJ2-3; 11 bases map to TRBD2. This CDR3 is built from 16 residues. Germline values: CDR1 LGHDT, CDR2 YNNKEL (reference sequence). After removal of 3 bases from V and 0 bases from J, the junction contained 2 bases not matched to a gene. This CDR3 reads CASSQGTSGSTDTQYF. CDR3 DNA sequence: TGTGCCAGCAGCCAGGGGACTAGCGGAAGCACAGATACGCAGTATTTT.

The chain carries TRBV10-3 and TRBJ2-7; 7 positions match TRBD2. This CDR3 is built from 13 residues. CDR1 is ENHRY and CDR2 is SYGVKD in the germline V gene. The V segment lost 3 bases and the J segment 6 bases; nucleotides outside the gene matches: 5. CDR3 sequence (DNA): TGTGCCATCAGTGAATGGGGGGGAAGCGAGCAGTACTTC. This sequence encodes CAISEWGGSEQYF.

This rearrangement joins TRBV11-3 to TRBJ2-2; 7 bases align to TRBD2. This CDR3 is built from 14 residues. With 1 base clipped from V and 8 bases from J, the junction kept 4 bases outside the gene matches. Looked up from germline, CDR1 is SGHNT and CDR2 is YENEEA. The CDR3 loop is CASSLVSGGGELFF. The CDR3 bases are TGTGCCAGCAGCTTAGTCTCGGGGGGAGGGGAGCTGTTTTTT. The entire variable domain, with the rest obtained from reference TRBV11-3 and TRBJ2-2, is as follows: EAGVVQSPRYKIIEKKQPVAFWCNPISGHNTLYWYLQNLGQGPELLIRYENEEAVDDSQLPKDRFSAERLKGVDSTLKIQPAELGDSAVYLCASSLVSGGGELFFGEGSRLTVL.

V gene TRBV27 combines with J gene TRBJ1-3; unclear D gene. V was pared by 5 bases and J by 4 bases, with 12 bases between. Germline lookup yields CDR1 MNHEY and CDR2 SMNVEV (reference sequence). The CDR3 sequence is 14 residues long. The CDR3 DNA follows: TGTGCCAGCAGTCCCGCGGGGTCCGGAAACACCATATATTTT. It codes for CASSPAGSGNTIYF.

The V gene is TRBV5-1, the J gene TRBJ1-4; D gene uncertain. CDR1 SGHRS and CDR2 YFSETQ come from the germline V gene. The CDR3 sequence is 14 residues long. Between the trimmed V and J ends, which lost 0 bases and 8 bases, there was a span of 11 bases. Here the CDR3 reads CASSLAGWREKLFF. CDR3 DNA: TGCGCCAGCAGCTTGGCCGGGTGGAGGGAAAAACTGTTTTTT.